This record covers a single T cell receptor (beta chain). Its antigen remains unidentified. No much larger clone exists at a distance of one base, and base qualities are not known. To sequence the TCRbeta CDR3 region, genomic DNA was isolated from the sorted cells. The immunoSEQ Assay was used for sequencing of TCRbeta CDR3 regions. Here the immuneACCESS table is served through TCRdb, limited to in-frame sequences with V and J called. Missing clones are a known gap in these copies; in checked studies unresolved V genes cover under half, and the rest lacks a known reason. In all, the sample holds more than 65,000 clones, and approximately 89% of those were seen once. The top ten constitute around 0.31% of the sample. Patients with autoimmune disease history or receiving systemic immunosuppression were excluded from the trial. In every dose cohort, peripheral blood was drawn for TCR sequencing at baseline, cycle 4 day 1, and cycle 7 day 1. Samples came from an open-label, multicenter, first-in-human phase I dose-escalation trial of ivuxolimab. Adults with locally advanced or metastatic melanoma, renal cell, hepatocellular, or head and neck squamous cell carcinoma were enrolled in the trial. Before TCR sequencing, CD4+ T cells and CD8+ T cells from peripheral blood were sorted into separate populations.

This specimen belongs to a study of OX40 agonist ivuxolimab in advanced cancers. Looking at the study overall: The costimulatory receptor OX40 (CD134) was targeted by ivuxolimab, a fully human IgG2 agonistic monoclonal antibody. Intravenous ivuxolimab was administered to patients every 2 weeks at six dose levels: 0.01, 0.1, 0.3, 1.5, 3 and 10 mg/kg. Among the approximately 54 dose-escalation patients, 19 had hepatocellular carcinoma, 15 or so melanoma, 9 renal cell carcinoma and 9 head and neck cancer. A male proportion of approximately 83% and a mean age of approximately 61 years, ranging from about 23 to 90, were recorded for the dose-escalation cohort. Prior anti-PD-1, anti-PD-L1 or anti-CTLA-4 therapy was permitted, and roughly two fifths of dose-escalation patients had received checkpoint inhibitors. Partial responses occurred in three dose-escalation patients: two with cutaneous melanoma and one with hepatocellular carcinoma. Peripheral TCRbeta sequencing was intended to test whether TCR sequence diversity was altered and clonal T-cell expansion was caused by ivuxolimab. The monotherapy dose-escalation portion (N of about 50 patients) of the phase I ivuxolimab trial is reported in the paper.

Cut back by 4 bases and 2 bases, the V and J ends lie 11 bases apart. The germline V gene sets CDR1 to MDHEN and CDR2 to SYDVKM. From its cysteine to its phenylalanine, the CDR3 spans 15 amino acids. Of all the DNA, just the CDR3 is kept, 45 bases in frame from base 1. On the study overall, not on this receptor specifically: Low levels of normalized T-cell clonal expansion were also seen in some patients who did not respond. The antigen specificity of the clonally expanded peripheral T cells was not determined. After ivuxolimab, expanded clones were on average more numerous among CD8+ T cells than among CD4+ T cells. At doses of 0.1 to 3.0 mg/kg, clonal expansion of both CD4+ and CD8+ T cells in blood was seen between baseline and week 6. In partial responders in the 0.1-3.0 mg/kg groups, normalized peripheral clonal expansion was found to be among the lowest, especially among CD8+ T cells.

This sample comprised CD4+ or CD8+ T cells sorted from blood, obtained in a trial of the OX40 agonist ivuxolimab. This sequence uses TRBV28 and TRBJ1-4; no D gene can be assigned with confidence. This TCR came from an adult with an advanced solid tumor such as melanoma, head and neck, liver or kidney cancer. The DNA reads TGTGCCAGCAGTTCAGGCTGGCAGACTAATGAAAAACTGTTTTTT. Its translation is CASSSGWQTNEKLFF.